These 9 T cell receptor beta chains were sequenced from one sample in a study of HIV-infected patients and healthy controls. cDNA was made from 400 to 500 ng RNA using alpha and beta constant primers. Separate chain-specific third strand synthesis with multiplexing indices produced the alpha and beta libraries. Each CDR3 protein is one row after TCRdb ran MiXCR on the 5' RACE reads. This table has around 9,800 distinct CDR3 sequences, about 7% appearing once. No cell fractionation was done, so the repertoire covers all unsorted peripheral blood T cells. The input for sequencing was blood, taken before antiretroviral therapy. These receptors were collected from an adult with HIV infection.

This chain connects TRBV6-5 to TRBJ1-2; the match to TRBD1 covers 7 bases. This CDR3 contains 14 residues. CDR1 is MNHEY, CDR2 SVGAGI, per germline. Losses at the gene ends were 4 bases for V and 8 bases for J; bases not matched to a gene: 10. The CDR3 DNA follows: TGTGCCAGCAGTTCCCAATCCGGGACAGAAGGCTACACCTTC. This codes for CASSSQSGTEGYTF.

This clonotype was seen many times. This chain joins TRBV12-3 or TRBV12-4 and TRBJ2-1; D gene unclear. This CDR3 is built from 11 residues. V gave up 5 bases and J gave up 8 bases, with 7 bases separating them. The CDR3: CASSPLYEQFF. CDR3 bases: TGTGCCAGCAGTCCGCTTTATGAGCAGTTCTTC.

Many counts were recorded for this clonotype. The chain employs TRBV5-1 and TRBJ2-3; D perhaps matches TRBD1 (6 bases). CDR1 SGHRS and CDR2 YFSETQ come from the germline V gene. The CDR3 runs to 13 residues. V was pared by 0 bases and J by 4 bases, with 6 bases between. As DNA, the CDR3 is TGCGCCAGCAGCTTGGAGGGGGCAGATACGCAGTATTTT. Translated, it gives CASSLEGADTQYF.

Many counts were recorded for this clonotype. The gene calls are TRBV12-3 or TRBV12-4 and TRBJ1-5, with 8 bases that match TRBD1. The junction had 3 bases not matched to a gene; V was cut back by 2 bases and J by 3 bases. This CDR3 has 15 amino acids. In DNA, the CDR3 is TGTGCCAGCAGTTTACAGGGGGCCGTCAATCAGCCCCAGCATTTT. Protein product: CASSLQGAVNQPQHF.

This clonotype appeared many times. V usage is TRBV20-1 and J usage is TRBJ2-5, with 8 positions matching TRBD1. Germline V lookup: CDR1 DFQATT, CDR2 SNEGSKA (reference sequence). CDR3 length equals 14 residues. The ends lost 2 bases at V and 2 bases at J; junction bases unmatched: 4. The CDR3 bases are TGCAGTGCTAGAAAGGGACAGGCTCAAGAGACCCAGTACTTC. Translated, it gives CSARKGQAQETQYF.

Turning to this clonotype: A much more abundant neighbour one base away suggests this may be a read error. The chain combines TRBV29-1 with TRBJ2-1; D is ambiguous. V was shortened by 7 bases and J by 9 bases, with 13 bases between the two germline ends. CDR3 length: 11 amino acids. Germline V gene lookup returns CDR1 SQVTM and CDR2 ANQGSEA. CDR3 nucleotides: TGCAGCGATGTGGCGGCGCCTGAGCAGTTCTTC. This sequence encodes CSDVAAPEQFF.

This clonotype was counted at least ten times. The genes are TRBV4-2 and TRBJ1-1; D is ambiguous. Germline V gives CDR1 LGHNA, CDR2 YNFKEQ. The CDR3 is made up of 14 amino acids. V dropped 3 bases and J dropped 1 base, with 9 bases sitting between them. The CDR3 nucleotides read TGTGCCAGCAGCCAGGCCGCCGGGAACACTGAAGCTTTCTTT. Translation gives CASSQAAGNTEAFF.

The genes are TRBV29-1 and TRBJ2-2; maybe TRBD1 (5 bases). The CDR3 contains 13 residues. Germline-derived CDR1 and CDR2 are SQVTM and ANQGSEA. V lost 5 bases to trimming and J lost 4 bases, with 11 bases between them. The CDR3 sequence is CSVLGLGTGELFF. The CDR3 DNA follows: TGCAGCGTTCTGGGGCTCGGCACCGGGGAGCTGTTTTTT.

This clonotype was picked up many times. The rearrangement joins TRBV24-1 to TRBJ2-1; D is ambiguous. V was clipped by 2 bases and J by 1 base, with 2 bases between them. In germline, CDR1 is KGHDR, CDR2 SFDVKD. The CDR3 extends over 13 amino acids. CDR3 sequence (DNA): TGTGCCACCAGTGATTCATCCTACAATGAGCAGTTCTTC. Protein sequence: CATSDSSYNEQFF.